These 18 T cell receptor beta chains were all obtained from the same sample, sequenced in a study of early T cells in non-severe SARS-CoV-2 infection. MiXCR, run by TCRdb on the 5' RACE reads, gives a single entry per CDR3 protein. The table shows just under 60,000 distinct CDR3 sequences, with about 8% occurring only once. Sequenced material: whole blood. Every receptor here comes from an adult who was a healthcare worker with PCR-confirmed SARS-CoV-2 infection or an uninfected control (not recorded which).

Ten or more counts support this clonotype. The rearrangement joins TRBV20-1 to TRBJ2-1; TRBD2 agrees at 16 bases. Per germline, CDR1 DFQATT and CDR2 SNEGSKA (reference sequence). V shed 0 bases, J shed 9 bases, and the junction held 11 bases outside the gene matches. CDR3 length equals 18 residues. The CDR3 coding sequence is TGCAGTGCTAGAGATCCCGGGACTAGCGGGAGGGCCCGGGGTGAGCAGTTCTTC. This codes for CSARDPGTSGRARGEQFF.

The chain combines TRBV4-1 with TRBJ1-2; 9 nucleotides match TRBD1. In germline, CDR1 is MGHRA, CDR2 YSYEKL. V dropped 3 bases and J dropped 9; count of bases not matched to a gene: 5. The CDR3 contains 13 residues. CDR3 residues: CASSQGDRVSYTF. The CDR3 DNA is TGCGCCAGCAGCCAGGGGGACAGGGTTAGCTACACCTTC.

This clonotype was observed many times. This chain connects TRBV7-9 to TRBJ2-1, with 7 bases aligning to TRBD2. V lost 0 bases and J lost 2; bases outside the gene matches: 4. The germline V gene has CDR1 SEHNR and CDR2 FQNEAQ (reference sequence). The CDR3 spans 16 residues. The CDR3 DNA reads TGTGCCAGCAGCTTAGCTCTGGCGGGAGCCTACAATGAGCAGTTCTTC. Translating it yields CASSLALAGAYNEQFF.

This clonotype turned up a few times. The chain employs TRBV21-1 and TRBJ1-1; the table's TRBD1 call for D was not verified on the DNA. TRBV21-1 is deemed a pseudogene. The CDR3 has 16 residues. CDR3 DNA sequence: TGTGCCAGCAGCCCCCTGGGGGGGAGATTAAACACTGAAGCTTTCTTT. It encodes CASSPLGGRLNTEAFF.

This clonotype showed up many times. The chain has TRBV7-9 and TRBJ1-2, with 7 nucleotides matching TRBD1. Germline assignment: CDR1 SEHNR and CDR2 FQNEAQ (reference sequence). The CDR3 has 15 residues. Germline trimming cut 5 bases from V and 5 bases from J; bases unmatched to any gene: 11. This CDR3 is CASSQFDRAAYGYTF. CDR3 in DNA: TGTGCCAGCAGCCAGTTCGACAGGGCGGCTTATGGCTACACCTTC.

This chain uses TRBV13 with TRBJ2-1; 11 bases are shared with TRBD2. CDR1 and CDR2 (germline): PRHDT, FYEKMQ (reference sequence). Trimming cost V 1 base and J 1 base; bases outside gene matches: 3. The CDR3 has 17 amino acids. CDR3 in DNA: TGTGCCAGCAGCTTAGAGGGGACTAGCGGATCCTACAATGAGCAGTTCTTC. Its translation: CASSLEGTSGSYNEQFF.

J is TRBJ2-5 and V is TRBV18; D gene uncertain. The CDR3 has 15 residues. V dropped 6 bases and J dropped 5 bases, with 19 bases sitting between them. The germline CDR1 and CDR2 sequences are KGHSH and LQKENI. The chain's CDR3 is CASSLSGGKTETQYF. The CDR3, as DNA: TGTGCCAGCTCCCTCAGTGGCGGTAAGACGGAGACCCAGTACTTC.

This clonotype was detected a few times. The chain carries TRBV18 and TRBJ2-7; D is tentatively TRBD1 or TRBD2 (5 bases each). Looked up from germline, CDR1 is KGHSH and CDR2 is LQKENI. The V end lost 2 bases, the J end lost 0 bases, and 8 bases lay between the germline ends. The CDR3 extends over 14 amino acids. The CDR3 here is CASSPTGLSYEQYF. The CDR3 nucleotides read TGTGCCAGCTCACCAACAGGACTCTCCTACGAGCAGTACTTC.

This clonotype was seen more than once but under ten times. The DNA of the CDR3 is TGTGCCAGCAGTTTACTAGCGGGAGGGCGAGAGACCCAGTACTTC. It is translated as CASSLLAGGRETQYF. The chain joins TRBV12-3 or TRBV12-4 to TRBJ2-5, with 12 bases lining up with TRBD2. With 2 bases clipped from V and 4 bases from J, the junction kept 2 bases outside the gene matches. The CDR3 extends over 15 amino acids.

This clonotype was counted many times. V gene TRBV20-1 combines with J gene TRBJ2-1, with 10 bases identical to TRBD2. The V gene's germline CDR1 is DFQATT and CDR2 SNEGSKA (reference sequence). The CDR3 contains 14 residues. V was pared by 1 base and J by 8 bases, with 5 bases of the junction left unmatched. In DNA, the CDR3 is TGCAGTGCTAGAGTCGGACTAGCGGCCCATGAGCAGTTCTTC. Encoded protein: CSARVGLAAHEQFF.

This clonotype was recorded at least ten times. The chain links TRBV7-6 to TRBJ1-4; D gene ambiguous. From germline, CDR1 is SGHVS and CDR2 FNYEAQ. V was clipped by 5 bases and J by 6 bases, with 10 bases between them. This CDR3 contains 13 residues. CDR3 DNA: TGTGCCAGCAGCGGTCCAAGCTATGAAAAACTGTTTTTT. Protein: CASSGPSYEKLFF.

This clonotype was found many times. The CDR3 sequence is CASSSRTGGETQYF. The CDR3 DNA reads TGTGCCAGCAGCTCCCGGACGGGGGGAGAGACCCAGTACTTC. The chain is built from TRBV7-9 and TRBJ2-5; 7 bases fit TRBD2. Germline V gene data show CDR1 as SEHNR and CDR2 as FQNEAQ (reference sequence). CDR3 length: 14 amino acids. Trimming removed 4 bases from V and 4 bases from J; junction bases left unmatched: 6.

The sample holds many counts of this clonotype. This chain connects TRBV4-1 to TRBJ2-7; 7 nucleotides align to TRBD2. The CDR3 loop spans 15 amino acids. Per the germline V gene, CDR1 is MGHRA and CDR2 is YSYEKL. V lost 0 bases to trimming and J lost 5 bases; unmatched junction nucleotides: 7. The CDR3 DNA follows: TGCGCCAGCAGCCAAGACGGGCGGGAGACTGACGAGCAGTACTTC. The encoded protein is CASSQDGRETDEQYF.

Many counts were recorded for this clonotype. The CDR3 spells CSVESLNEQFF. The CDR3, as DNA: TGCAGCGTTGAATCCCTGAATGAGCAGTTCTTC. The chain links TRBV29-1 to TRBJ2-1, with no clear D. The CDR3 covers 11 residues. Trimming shortened V by 2 bases and J by 7 bases, and 6 bases separated the two germline ends. The germline gives CDR1 SQVTM, CDR2 ANQGSEA.

This clonotype was seen a handful of times. This chain uses TRBV7-9 with TRBJ2-3, with 8 nucleotides matching TRBD2. V dropped 4 bases and J dropped 2; count of bases not matched to a gene: 14. CDR3 length: 18 amino acids. Germline-derived CDR1 and CDR2 are SEHNR and FQNEAQ (reference sequence). CDR3 region: CASSSTIRASGFTDTQYF. CDR3 bases: TGTGCCAGCAGCTCGACGATAAGGGCTAGCGGGTTCACAGATACGCAGTATTTT.

This clonotype turned up a few times. V usage is TRBV24-1 and J usage is TRBJ2-2, with 10 bases matching TRBD1. V dropped 5 bases and J dropped 4; count of bases not matched to a gene: 9. Germline values: CDR1 KGHDR, CDR2 SFDVKD. This CDR3 spans 17 amino acids. DNA of the CDR3: TGTGCCACCAGTGCTCGTCCGGGACAGGGGTTCACCGGGGAGCTGTTTTTT. This gives the protein CATSARPGQGFTGELFF.

The chain is built from TRBV7-9 and TRBJ2-2; 9 bases are a match to TRBD1. The junction had 7 bases not matched to a gene; V was cut back by 7 bases and J by 4 bases. The germline CDR1 and CDR2 sequences are SEHNR and FQNEAQ (reference sequence). This CDR3 comprises 15 residues. CDR3 loop: CASIRGQGPTGELFF. The CDR3 DNA is TGTGCCAGCATACGGGGACAGGGCCCCACCGGGGAGCTGTTTTTT.

This clonotype was recorded many times. V usage is TRBV2 and J usage is TRBJ2-1; TRBD2 might be the D (5 bases). The CDR3 totals 14 residues. V dropped 2 bases and J dropped 8 bases, with 13 bases sitting between them. Germline V gene data show CDR1 as SNHLY and CDR2 as FYNNEI. CDR3 region: CASSERLLSYEQFF. Here the CDR3 DNA reads TGTGCCAGCAGTGAAAGACTACTTAGCTATGAGCAGTTCTTC.